This T cell receptor (beta chain) was profiled in a study of blood T cells in healthy people across ages. In regard to this clonotype: Its antigen is not identified.

The CDR3 contains 16 residues. V was pared by 6 bases and J by 7 bases, with 18 bases of the junction left unmatched. Germline V gene sequence: CDR1 MNHEY, CDR2 SMNVEV (reference sequence). A second PCR, run for about 6 to 12 cycles, used a sample-barcoded 5' primer plus a J-beta primer mix. One entry per CDR3 protein, called by TCRdb with MiXCR from the 5' RACE reads. Among around 600,000 distinct CDR3 sequences listed, 40% to 55% were seen once. Study outcomes and limitations: The unknown donor CMV status may have confounded expanded clonotype changes. Roughly linear declines in TCR beta diversity per million T cells occurred with age.

Sequencing was carried out using blood. The rearrangement uses TRBV27 and TRBJ2-7; 7 bases are shared with TRBD2. The receptor was isolated from a man older than 75 in good health. As DNA, the CDR3 is TGTGCCAGCAGATTTAGCGGGCGCCGCTCCTACAATGAGCAGTACTTC. Its translation is CASRFSGRRSYNEQYF.